Below, one T cell receptor beta chain is given with its context. The entry originates in a study of blood T cell repertoires in COVID-19. Source study methods: Estimates of nucleated cell counts were drawn from the amplification of reference gene primers. Generated by immunoSEQ multiplex PCR, the TCRdb table keeps only in-frame clones and is missing some. D and trimming come from the DNA, and the V and J calls and clone size come from that table. The sample consists of some 150,000 clones, roughly 84% of them appearing once. This CDR3 contains 13 residues. V was pared by 6 bases and J by 5 bases, with 6 bases of the junction left unmatched. Germline CDR1 and CDR2: WSHSY and SAAADI. Within 2 weeks before study entry, exposed participants met a COVID-19 case.

The sample taken for sequencing was PBMCs or T cells enriched from blood (not recorded which). The chain is built from TRBV10-2 and TRBJ1-1; 7 bases match TRBD1. This receptor was taken from a woman aged 50 to 65 who had been exposed to COVID-19. CDR3 in amino acids: CASRPDRATEAFF. The CDR3 DNA is TGCGCCAGCAGACCCGACAGGGCTACTGAAGCTTTCTTT.